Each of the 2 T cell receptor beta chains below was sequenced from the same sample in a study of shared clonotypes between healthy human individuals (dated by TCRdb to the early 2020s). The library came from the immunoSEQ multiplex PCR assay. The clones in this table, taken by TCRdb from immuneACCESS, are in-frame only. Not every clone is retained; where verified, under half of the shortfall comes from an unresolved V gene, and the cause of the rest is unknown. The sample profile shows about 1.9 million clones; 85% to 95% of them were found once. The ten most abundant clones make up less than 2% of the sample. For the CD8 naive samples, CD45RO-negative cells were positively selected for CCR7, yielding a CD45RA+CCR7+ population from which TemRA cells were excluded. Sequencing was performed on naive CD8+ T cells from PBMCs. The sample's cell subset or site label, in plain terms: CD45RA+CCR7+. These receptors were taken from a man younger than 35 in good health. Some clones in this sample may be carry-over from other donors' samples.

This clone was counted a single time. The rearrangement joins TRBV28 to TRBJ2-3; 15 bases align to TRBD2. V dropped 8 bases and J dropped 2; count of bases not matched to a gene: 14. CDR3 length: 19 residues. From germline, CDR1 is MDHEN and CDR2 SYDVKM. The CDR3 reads CASSGTGTSGRSTTDTQYF. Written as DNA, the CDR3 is TGTGCCAGCTCCGGGACCGGGACTAGCGGGAGGTCCACCACAGATACGCAGTATTTT.

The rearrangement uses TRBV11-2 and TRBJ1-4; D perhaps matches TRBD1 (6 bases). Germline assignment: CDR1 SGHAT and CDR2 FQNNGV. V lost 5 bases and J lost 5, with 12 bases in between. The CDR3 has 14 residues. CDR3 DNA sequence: TGTGCCAGCAGCGGGTGGGGGCGAAATGAAAAACTGTTTTTT. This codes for CASSGWGRNEKLFF.